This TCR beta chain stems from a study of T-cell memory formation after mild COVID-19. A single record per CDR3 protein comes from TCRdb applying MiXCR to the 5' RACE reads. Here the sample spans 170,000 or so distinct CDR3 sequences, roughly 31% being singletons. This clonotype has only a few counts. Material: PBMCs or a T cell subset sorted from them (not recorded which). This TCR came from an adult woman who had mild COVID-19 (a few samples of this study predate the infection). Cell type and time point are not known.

The CDR3 DNA reads as TGCGCCAGCAGTGAGTCTTTAGGTCGCACAGATACGCAGTATTTT. Translated, it gives CASSESLGRTDTQYF. The V and J genes are TRBV4-3 and TRBJ2-3; D remains ambiguous. The CDR3 contains 15 residues. CDR1 LGHNA and CDR2 YSLEER come from the germline V gene. V shed 6 bases and J shed 1 base, with 14 bases lying between them.